Given below is one T cell receptor (beta chain) in context. Its antigen is not identified. The data belong to a study of radiation and T cells in renal cell carcinoma. Time point specified: blood 4 weeks post-SBRT, at nephrectomy. Regarding treatment: 15 Gy SBRT to primary tumor, nephrectomy 4 weeks later. Nephrectomy followed 15 Gy stereotactic body radiation by 4 weeks. The tumor was a clear cell renal cell carcinoma. Broader study findings: From baseline, blood top tumor clonotypes peaked at 2 weeks post-radiation. Without pretreatment biopsies, baseline tumor clonotype presence was undetermined.

V dropped 1 base and J dropped 6 bases, with 24 bases sitting between them. Germline V CDR1 and CDR2: SQVTM, ANQGSEA. The CDR3 totals 17 residues. The method was immunoSEQ multiplex PCR; TCRdb's version includes in-frame clones alone and lacks a portion of them. This sample has approximately 150,000 clones; around 88% occur once, and the top ten carry about a sixth. The receptor was isolated from a woman aged 50 to 60 with renal cell carcinoma. This sample comprised blood, obtained from a patient whose treatment included radiotherapy and nephrectomy. The chain joins TRBV29-1 to TRBJ1-2; no clear D gene. The CDR3 DNA follows: TGCAGCGTTGAAGCAGTGCCCAACCACCCGGCTACGGATGGCTACACCTTC. Protein product: CSVEAVPNHPATDGYTF.